This TCR beta chain comes out of a study of OX40 agonist ivuxolimab in advanced cancers. Study details: Patients were treated with ivuxolimab, an agonistic anti-OX40 (CD134) antibody. With a range of about 23 to 85, age averaged 60 years, and more than 75% were male. Notes on the study in general: At doses 0.1 to 3.0 mg/kg, CD4+ and CD8+ clones expanded.

Germline CDR1 KGHSH, CDR2 LQKENI. The V gene lost 0 bases and the J gene lost 8 bases, with 14 bases spanning the gap. The CDR3 sequence is 15 residues long. About this clone itself: What it recognizes is unknown.

Using immunoSEQ multiplex PCR, the repertoire was profiled, and TCRdb retains in-frame clones only, with some absent. The sample lists tens of thousands of clones, less than 85% occurring once. The origin of this receptor is an adult with an advanced solid tumor such as melanoma, head and neck, liver or kidney cancer. The starting material was CD4+ or CD8+ T cells sorted from blood, obtained in a trial of the OX40 agonist ivuxolimab. The J gene is TRBJ2-4, the V gene TRBV18, with a weak D call TRBD1 (8 bases). The CDR3: CASSPPGQAGDIQYF. CDR3 coding DNA: TGTGCCAGCTCACCACCGGGACAGGCGGGGGACATTCAGTACTTC.